One sample yielded the 28 T cell receptor beta chains listed below, sequenced in a study of CD8+ T cells in alopecia areata. cDNA serving as the sequencing template came from extracted, reverse transcribed RNA. Only in-frame clones appear in the TCRdb table, and some are missing; sequencing was by immunoSEQ multiplex PCR. The sample consists of about 160,000 clones, 65% of them appearing once. Treatment here: oral pan-JAK inhibitor, 5-10 mg twice daily. Sequencing was performed on CD4+ T cells sorted from blood, taken at week 4, from a patient treated with tofacitinib. The source of these receptors is a human donor with alopecia areata.

V and J are TRBV5-1 and TRBJ2-5; no definite D call. With 4 bases removed from V and 5 bases from J, the gap between germline ends came to 18 bases. The CDR3 runs 15 residues. Germline CDR1 SGHRS, CDR2 YFSETQ. This chain's CDR3 is CASSPRGQMGETQYF. Here the CDR3 DNA reads TGCGCCAGCAGCCCCCGCGGCCAGATGGGGGAGACCCAGTACTTC.

This clone was picked up a small number of times. This chain uses TRBV29-1 with TRBJ1-5, with 9 positions matching TRBD1. The CDR3 consists of 13 residues. Germline V gene sequence: CDR1 SQVTM, CDR2 ANQGSEA. Trimming cost V 7 bases and J 6 bases; bases outside gene matches: 7. As DNA, the CDR3 is TGCAGCGCAACAGGGGGCGGGAGTCAGCCCCAGCATTTT. Translation gives CSATGGGSQPQHF. Full variable domain (rest looked up from reference TRBV29-1 and TRBJ1-5): SAVISQKPSRDICQRGTSLTIQCQVDSQVTMMFWYRQQPGQSLTLIATANQGSEATYESGFVIDKFPISRPNLTFSTLTVSNMSPEDSSIYLCSATGGGSQPQHFGDGTRLSIL.

The chain carries TRBV9 and TRBJ1-2; D unclear. Germline CDR1 SGDLS, CDR2 YYNGEE. The CDR3 loop spans 12 amino acids. Between the trimmed V and J ends, which lost 4 bases and 4 bases, there was a span of 8 bases. CDR3 coding DNA: TGTGCCAGCAGCACCCTGGTCTATGGCTACACCTTC. The encoded protein is CASSTLVYGYTF.

The J gene is TRBJ2-5, the V gene TRBV5-1; D unclear. Germline CDR1 is SGHRS and CDR2 is YFSETQ. The CDR3 has 12 residues. V lost 1 base, J lost 0 bases, and 1 base lay in between. This chain's CDR3 is CASSLYQETQYF. In DNA, the CDR3 is TGCGCCAGCAGCTTGTACCAAGAGACCCAGTACTTC.

CDR3 sequence (DNA): TGTGCCAGCAGCCGCGAAGACAGGGCTTATGGCTACACCTTC. This gives the protein CASSREDRAYGYTF. The chain combines TRBV4-2 with TRBJ1-2; 7 bases are a match to TRBD1. CDR1 is LGHNA and CDR2 is YNFKEQ in the germline V gene. Losses at the gene ends were 4 bases for V and 5 bases for J; bases not matched to a gene: 7. This CDR3 comprises 14 residues.

The chain carries TRBV11-2 and TRBJ2-3; the D gene is possibly TRBD1 (7 bases). The CDR3 sequence is 14 residues long. Per the germline V gene, CDR1 is SGHAT and CDR2 is FQNNGV. Trimming removed 5 bases from V and 6 bases from J, with 15 bases in between. The CDR3, as DNA: TGTGCCAGCAGCCCGGCAGGGGGGAGCGATACGCAGTATTTT. This codes for CASSPAGGSDTQYF.

V and J are TRBV29-1 and TRBJ2-5; D gene uncertain. Looked up from germline, CDR1 is SQVTM and CDR2 is ANQGSEA. The length of the CDR3 is 13 residues. V lost 4 bases and J 0 bases, leaving 9 bases between the germline ends. CDR3 loop: CSVVNYHQETQYF. In nucleotides, the CDR3 is TGCAGCGTTGTCAACTACCACCAAGAGACCCAGTACTTC.

This chain connects TRBV5-6 to TRBJ2-2; 7 bases are shared with TRBD1. Losses at the gene ends were 4 bases for V and 4 bases for J; bases not matched to a gene: 7. There are 15 residues in the CDR3. CDR1 SGHDT and CDR2 YYEEEE come from the germline V gene. The CDR3 here is CASSPDRKATGELFF. The DNA for the CDR3 is TGTGCCAGCAGCCCGGACAGGAAAGCCACCGGGGAGCTGTTTTTT.

The V gene is TRBV29-1, the J gene TRBJ1-2; D remains ambiguous. Germline lookup yields CDR1 SQVTM and CDR2 ANQGSEA. V lost 3 bases and J lost 0, with 5 bases in between. The CDR3 loop spans 12 amino acids. The CDR3 spells CSVEHANYGYTF. As DNA, the CDR3 is TGCAGCGTTGAGCATGCTAACTATGGCTACACCTTC.

Only one count was recorded for this clone. The V gene is TRBV30, the J gene TRBJ1-1; D possibly corresponds to TRBD1 (5 bases). The CDR3 contains 16 residues. V was pared by 4 bases and J by 1 base, with 19 bases between. Germline values: CDR1 GTSNPN, CDR2 SVGIG (reference sequence). CDR3 bases: TGTGCCTGGACCCCGGGAGGGGAGGGTGCGAACACTGAAGCTTTCTTT. Amino acid sequence: CAWTPGGEGANTEAFF.

The chain combines TRBV7-2 with TRBJ1-4, with D possibly matching TRBD1 (5 bases). CDR1 and CDR2 (germline): SGHTA, FQGNSA. The CDR3 loop spans 15 amino acids. V dropped 5 bases and J dropped 3 bases, with 13 bases sitting between them. The CDR3 DNA sequence: TGTGCCAGCAGCCCACAAAAAGGGGCTAATGAAAAACTGTTTTTT. Translating it yields CASSPQKGANEKLFF. Filled out from reference TRBV7-2 and TRBJ1-4, the complete variable domain reads GAGVSQSPSNKVTEKGKDVELRCDPISGHTALYWYRQSLGQGLEFLIYFQGNSAPDKSGLPSDRFSAERTGGSVSTLTIQRTQQEDSAVYLCASSPQKGANEKLFFGSGTQLSVL.

The rearrangement links TRBV27 to TRBJ2-3, with TRBD2 matching over 9 bases. The J segment lost 4 bases and the V segment lost 6 bases, leaving 8 bases of the junction unmatched. CDR3 length: 15 amino acids. Per germline, CDR1 MNHEY and CDR2 SMNVEV (reference sequence). CDR3 region: CASRPVRGGSDTQYF. The CDR3 nucleotides are TGTGCCAGCAGACCCGTGCGGGGGGGCTCAGATACGCAGTATTTT.

The chain links TRBV29-1 to TRBJ2-1; 7 bases are a match to TRBD1. CDR1 and CDR2 from the germline V gene are SQVTM and ANQGSEA. The CDR3 has 15 amino acids. The trim removed 1 base at V and 6 bases at J, leaving 9 bases unmatched. The CDR3 nucleotides are TGCAGCGTTGAAGGTTCTGGACAGGTCCCCAATGAGCAGTTCTTC. It encodes CSVEGSGQVPNEQFF.

The rearrangement joins TRBV7-2 to TRBJ2-3; D is possibly TRBD2 (6 bases). The CDR3 covers 17 residues. Germline V lookup: CDR1 SGHTA, CDR2 FQGNSA. The ends were cut back, 5 bases at V and 4 bases at J, with 22 bases in the middle. This chain's CDR3 is CASSLAVGGVGSDTQYF. The CDR3 coding sequence is TGTGCCAGCAGCCTGGCTGTGGGCGGGGTCGGGTCAGATACGCAGTATTTT.

This clone was detected a few times. The chain's CDR3 is CASSQEGTGPYGYTF. In DNA form, the CDR3 reads TGCGCCAGCAGCCAAGAGGGGACAGGGCCCTATGGCTACACCTTC. The V and J genes are TRBV4-3 and TRBJ1-2; 9 bases are shared with TRBD1. The CDR3 is 15 residues long. V lost 0 bases and J lost 4; bases outside the gene matches: 3. Per germline, CDR1 LGHNA and CDR2 YSLEER.

The V gene is TRBV6-1, the J gene TRBJ2-7; D may correspond to TRBD1 or TRBD2 (5 bases each). The V and J ends lost 2 bases and 3 bases respectively, with 11 bases between them. Germline V gene lookup returns CDR1 MNHNS and CDR2 SASEGT. The CDR3 has 14 amino acids. The DNA for the CDR3 is TGTGCCAGCAGTGAAAGGAGAGGGGTCTACGAGCAGTACTTC. Protein sequence: CASSERRGVYEQYF.

This clone was picked up a small number of times. The chain couples TRBV29-1 to TRBJ2-7; D gene uncertain. This CDR3 contains 12 residues. In germline, CDR1 is SQVTM, CDR2 ANQGSEA. V was trimmed by 7 bases and J by 7 bases, leaving 17 bases between them. CDR3 sequence: CSAGRAIGEQYF. The CDR3, as DNA: TGCAGCGCAGGTAGGGCGATCGGGGAGCAGTACTTC.

The CDR3 bases are TGTGCCTGGAGTGCGGAGAATTCACCCCTCCACTTT. This translates into CAWSAENSPLHF. The rearrangement links TRBV30 to TRBJ1-6; D not certain. The germline CDR1 and CDR2 sequences are GTSNPN and SVGIG (reference sequence). Trimming stripped 1 base from V and 7 bases from J, with 5 bases between. The CDR3 is made up of 12 amino acids.

This clone was counted only a few times. The chain is built from TRBV5-1 and TRBJ2-5, with D possibly TRBD1 on 6 matching bases. Germline CDR1 is SGHRS and CDR2 is YFSETQ. Trimming pared 4 bases from V and 7 bases from J, leaving 14 bases between. This CDR3 contains 13 residues. The CDR3 DNA sequence: TGCGCCAGCAGCGGGCAGGGGTACGGGACCCAGTACTTC. Translated: CASSGQGYGTQYF. The full variable domain, in which reference TRBV5-1 and TRBJ2-5 provide the parts outside the CDR3, is KAGVTQTPRYLIKTRGQQVTLSCSPISGHRSVSWYQQTPGQGLQFLFEYFSETQRNKGNFPGRFSGRQFSNSRSEMNVSTLELGDSALYLCASSGQGYGTQYFGPGTRLLVL.

The chain joins TRBV27 to TRBJ2-5; 11 bases map to TRBD1. This CDR3 has 14 amino acids. Unmatched junction bases numbered 10, after V lost 5 bases and J lost 11 bases. CDR1 is MNHEY, CDR2 SMNVEV, per germline (reference sequence). The CDR3 nucleotides are TGTGCCAGCAGTCGCGGACAGGGGGCGGGTGAGCAGTACTTC. Translation gives CASSRGQGAGEQYF.

The rearrangement uses TRBV30 and TRBJ1-5, with 8 bases identical to TRBD1. The CDR3 sequence is 14 residues long. The germline gives CDR1 GTSNPN, CDR2 SVGIG (reference sequence). J gave up 2 bases and V 3 bases, and 3 bases lay outside the gene matches. DNA of the CDR3: TGTGCCTGGAGCCGGGGACAGGGCAATCAGCCCCAGCATTTT. Translation gives CAWSRGQGNQPQHF.

The chain uses TRBV29-1 and TRBJ1-5; 7 nucleotides agree with TRBD1. Germline lookup yields CDR1 SQVTM and CDR2 ANQGSEA. The ends lost 4 bases at V and 7 bases at J; junction bases unmatched: 7. This CDR3 has 13 residues. The CDR3 spells CSVGATGDQPQHF. In DNA, the CDR3 is TGCAGCGTTGGCGCTACAGGGGACCAGCCCCAGCATTTT.

The V call is TRBV5-4, the J call TRBJ1-2; D gene uncertain. V gave up 4 bases and J gave up 2 bases, with 9 bases separating them. Germline CDR1 is SGHNT and CDR2 is YYREEE (reference sequence). The CDR3 has 13 residues. CDR3 protein: CASSVDGNYGYTF. DNA of the CDR3: TGTGCCAGCAGCGTCGACGGAAACTATGGCTACACCTTC.

The gene calls are TRBV7-2 and TRBJ2-5, with 12 bases identical to TRBD2. The V gene end was trimmed by 2 bases and the J gene end by 2 bases; junction bases not matched to a gene: 6. This CDR3 comprises 17 residues. Looked up from germline, CDR1 is SGHTA and CDR2 is FQGNSA. CDR3 DNA sequence: TGTGCCAGCAGCTTAAATATCGGACTAGCGGGGCAAGAGACCCAGTACTTC. This gives the protein CASSLNIGLAGQETQYF.

This clone was picked up one time. This chain connects TRBV29-1 to TRBJ1-5; no clear D gene. The CDR3 length is 12 residues. Trimming left V 7 bases short and J 6 bases short, with 13 bases between. CDR1 and CDR2 (germline): SQVTM, ANQGSEA. CDR3 protein: CSATTGSQPQHF. The CDR3 DNA reads TGCAGCGCCACCACGGGAAGTCAGCCCCAGCATTTT. The whole variable domain, filled in from reference TRBV29-1 and TRBJ1-5, reads SAVISQKPSRDICQRGTSLTIQCQVDSQVTMMFWYRQQPGQSLTLIATANQGSEATYESGFVIDKFPISRPNLTFSTLTVSNMSPEDSSIYLCSATTGSQPQHFGDGTRLSIL.

The V gene is TRBV7-2, the J gene TRBJ1-2; no definite D call. Germline V lookup: CDR1 SGHTA, CDR2 FQGNSA. V lost 0 bases and J lost 5, with 13 bases in between. The CDR3 length is 15 residues. The CDR3 coding sequence is TGTGCCAGCAGCTTAGCGTCAGATGTCAGTTATGGCTACACCTTC. It codes for CASSLASDVSYGYTF.

This chain connects TRBV29-1 to TRBJ1-4; D is unclear. Germline CDR1 and CDR2: SQVTM and ANQGSEA. CDR3 size: 13 residues. The V end lost 7 bases, the J end lost 8 bases, and 17 bases lay between the germline ends. Here the CDR3 reads CSAPEAGSEKLFF. The CDR3 DNA is TGCAGCGCCCCAGAGGCAGGTAGCGAAAAACTGTTTTTT.

This clone has a handful of counts. The V gene is TRBV7-9, the J gene TRBJ2-5, with 15 bases fitting TRBD2. This CDR3 spans 17 amino acids. Trimming at V came to 1 base and at J to 5 bases, leaving 5 bases not matched to a gene. The germline gives CDR1 SEHNR, CDR2 FQNEAQ (reference sequence). The CDR3 is CASSLGTSGGAVETQYF. CDR3 DNA sequence: TGTGCCAGCAGCTTAGGGACTAGCGGGGGGGCCGTGGAGACCCAGTACTTC.